This TCR beta chain originates from a study of a mutant IDH1 vaccine in newly diagnosed glioma. Background on the study: The treated group averaged approximately 42 years old and was about 60% male, approximately 38% female. Patients arrived already treated with radiotherapy, temozolomide, or both, most having had both.

The CDR3 sequence is 15 residues long. In germline, CDR1 is SGHTA, CDR2 FQGTGA. Trimming stripped 5 bases from V and 1 base from J, with 15 bases between. Using immunoSEQ multiplex PCR, the repertoire was profiled, and TCRdb retains in-frame clones only, with some absent. The data hold approximately 92,000 clones, with over 75% observed a single time. General study results and limits: Changes in top peripheral clonotypes did not appear linked to pseudoprogression.

Time point denoted: baseline, week 1 (first vaccination visit). The treatment here: pre-vaccination baseline after standard-of-care therapy. In the case of this clone: The antigen is undetermined.

The gene calls are TRBV7-3 and TRBJ2-7; D is possibly TRBD1 (6 bases). The sequencing here drew on PBMCs, taken from a glioma patient treated with radiotherapy, temozolomide or both. This TCR was recovered from a man in his forties with glioma. The CDR3 region has the DNA TGTGCCAGCAGCCCTTCAGGGGATCGGTCCTACGAGCAGTACTTC. Protein: CASSPSGDRSYEQYF.